This is a list of T cell receptor beta chains from one sample in a study of CD8 T cells in Susac syndrome. Each CDR3 protein gets one entry after TCRdb re-called the immunoSEQ multiplex PCR reads with MiXCR. This sample has about 140,000 distinct CDR3 sequences; almost 96% occur once, and the top ten carry 0.065% to 0.095%. Input material: CD4+ T cells from PBMCs. Receptor source: a human donor with Susac syndrome. The CDR3 runs from the conserved cysteine through the conserved F or W.

cdr3_length	v_call	j_call	cdr3_aa
16	TRBV10-2	TRBJ2-3	CASLKPPRRVKDTQYF
14	TRBV9	TRBJ2-5	CASSVGILQETQYF
15	TRBV19	TRBJ2-4	CASTTTSVRKGIQYF
15	TRBV20-1	TRBJ2-3	CSARDGQGSPDTQYF
15	TRBV11-2	TRBJ1-2	CASSSRTGKNYGYTF
12	TRBV6-2/TRBV6-3	TRBJ2-3	CASKGATDTQYF
15	TRBV2	TRBJ2-1	CASSELAGAYNEQFF
15	TRBV20-1	TRBJ2-1	CSPRGGTGAYNEQFF
16	TRBV3-1	TRBJ1-2	CASSQVLRSTYYGYTF
14	TRBV5-1	TRBJ2-5	CASRPPTTPETQYF
15	TRBV3-1	TRBJ2-5	CASSLLDRAQETQYF
13	TRBV28	TRBJ2-4	CASRLPAKNIQYF
12	TRBV15	TRBJ2-1	CATSRDRREQFF
13	TRBV20-1	TRBJ2-3	CSASWTGVDTQYF
15	TRBV2	TRBJ2-5	CASRRLELRLAAQYF
13	TRBV3-1	TRBJ2-3	CASRRGSTDTQYF
18	TRBV18	TRBJ1-1	CASSPGELGPLTGAEAFF
14	TRBV5-6	TRBJ2-7	CASSLVYRGYEQYF
17	TRBV24-1	TRBJ2-1	CATSDPTPGSSYNEQFF
12	TRBV27	TRBJ1-2	CASSSDLLGYTF
10	TRBV29-1	TRBJ2-5	CSVKGETQYF
13	TRBV9	TRBJ1-2	CASRRGGNYGYTF
12	TRBV29-1	TRBJ2-5	CSALAGQETQYF
16	TRBV7-9	TRBJ1-5	CASSSGQGTRNQPQHF
12	TRBV2	TRBJ1-6	CASSEGGSPLHF
13	TRBV20-1	TRBJ2-5	CSAWSGEKETQYF
15	TRBV5-1	TRBJ2-2	CATTGQGSIPGELFF